This T cell receptor (beta chain) stems from a study of T cells in Graves' hyperthyroidism and ophthalmopathy (dated by TCRdb to the late 2010s). Turning to the overall study: Peripheral blood samples were taken at initial diagnosis, before any treatment was given. A discovery cohort of approximately 100 patients, about 43 with Graves' ophthalmopathy and 55 to 60 with stable Graves' hyperthyroidism, was used to find distinguishing TCR V-J signatures. After sampling, hyperthyroidism patients received methimazole starting at 30 mg daily, and ophthalmopathy patients received high-dose intravenous methylprednisolone. For training and testing, the 100 or so patients in the discovery cohort were randomly divided in a 7:3 ratio. An independent validation cohort of under 20 hyperthyroidism patients and about 15 patients who later progressed to ophthalmopathy tested prospective prediction of ophthalmopathy. TCR Vbeta CDR3 sequencing of approximately 140 peripheral blood samples (about 45 ophthalmopathy, 70 to 85 hyperthyroidism and approximately 17 progressor patients) is reported in the paper. In addition, the study compared T-cell repertoires in thyroid tissue and in blood from roughly 6 Graves' hyperthyroidism patients.

The table lists this clonotype with many counts. Its binding antigen is unknown. Base quality data are lacking; no much larger clone is found one base away. TCR beta CDR3 regions were amplified from RNA transcripts. The first round of RT-PCR for the TCR CDR3 was performed with the HTBI primer set and the Qiagen OneStep RT-PCR kit. Libraries were constructed in a second round of multiplex PCR, after which size selection and purification were performed. The libraries were sequenced on an Illumina HiSeq2000 using paired-end 100 bp reads. Processing in the source paper ran as follows. SOAPnuke was used to process the raw data, with reads discarded if the reads contained adapters or uncalled bases, had a mean Phred below 15, or lacked an exact constant-primer or identifier match. COPE v1.2.5 was used to merge the high-quality paired reads, and each unique nucleotide sequence was defined as a clonotype. MiTCR v1.1 was used to align the clonotypes against IMGT TRBV, TRBD and TRBJ reference segments. The analysis was restricted to V-J combinations with a frequency above 0.0001, which together covered 99% to 99.2% of the repertoires. A TCS score was defined as the ratio of F50 (clonal expansion) to E x V (chaos), with BLOSUM62-based TCRdist applied between CDR3 peptides within each V-J. Welch's t-statistics and random forest reduced approximately 520 V-J features to around 14, which were used in a naive Bayes classifier (R e1071). TCRdb redid the processing of the public reads, applying fastp at Q25 and MiXCR, and retained in-frame beta chains. Merged by CDR3 protein, the rows form single entries marked with the most common genes and DNA. TCRdb's processing, not the study's, gives the V and J calls here. The sample data list 340,000 or so distinct CDR3 sequences, and 15% to 20% of these were observed just once. The ten largest clones capture around 47% of the sample.

Beyond this particular receptor, the publication reports: Sample size was not statistically predetermined, and investigators were not blinded to group allocation. Most expanded thyroid clonotypes (frequency above 0.001) were also detected in blood, a finding suggesting that blood repertoires may reflect thyroid immune responses. A model built on a 13 V-J signature distinguished ophthalmopathy from stable hyperthyroidism, reaching 85% to 90% sensitivity and about 81% specificity in cross-validation and 80%/75% in testing. In validation, the model predicted progression to ophthalmopathy a median of roughly 6.2 months before onset, with roughly 68% sensitivity and almost 75% specificity.

Stable Graves' hyperthyroidism was defined as no progression to ophthalmopathy during 18 months of follow-up. The hyperthyroidism patients were between 18 and 65 years old and newly diagnosed, with a disease duration of less than 2 months. Exclusion was applied to patients with uncontrolled infections, other autoimmune diseases, pregnancy or lactation. Clinical symptoms, serum thyroxine and TRAb, thyroid ultrasound, and orbital computed tomography formed the basis for the diagnoses. PBMCs were separated from roughly 9.3 ml of fresh peripheral blood using Ficoll-Paque density gradient centrifugation. Total RNA was extracted using Trizol reagent, and RNA quality was assessed on an Agilent 2100 Bioanalyzer. From the germline V gene, CDR1 is MDHEN and CDR2 is SYDVKM. V is reduced by 5 bases and J by 0 bases, leaving a spacing of 18 bases between them. The CDR3 numbers 17 residues from cysteine through phenylalanine. Of all the DNA, just the CDR3 is kept, 51 bases in frame from base 1.

Sequences were obtained from blood. This TCR was sampled from a woman in her 50s with Graves' hyperthyroidism. The V and J genes are TRBV28 and TRBJ2-3, with no reliable assignment of the D segment. Here the CDR3 is given as CASSPPGAPTSTDTQYF. The DNA sequence is given as TGTGCCAGCAGTCCGCCCGGAGCCCCGACGAGCACAGATACGCAGTATTTT.